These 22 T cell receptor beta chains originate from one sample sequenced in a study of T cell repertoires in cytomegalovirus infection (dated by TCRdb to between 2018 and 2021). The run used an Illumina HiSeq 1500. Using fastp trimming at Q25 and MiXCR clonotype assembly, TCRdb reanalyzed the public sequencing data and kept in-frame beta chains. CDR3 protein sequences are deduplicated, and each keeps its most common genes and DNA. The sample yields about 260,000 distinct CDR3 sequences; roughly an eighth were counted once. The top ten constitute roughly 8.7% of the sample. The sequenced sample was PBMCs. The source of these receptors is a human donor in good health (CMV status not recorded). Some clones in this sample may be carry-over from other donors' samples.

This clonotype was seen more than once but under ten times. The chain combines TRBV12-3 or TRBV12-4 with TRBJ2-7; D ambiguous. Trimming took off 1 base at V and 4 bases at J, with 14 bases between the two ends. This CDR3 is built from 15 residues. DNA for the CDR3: TGTGCCAGCAGTTTAGGGGCTGGGGAAATTTACGAGCAGTACTTC. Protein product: CASSLGAGEIYEQYF.

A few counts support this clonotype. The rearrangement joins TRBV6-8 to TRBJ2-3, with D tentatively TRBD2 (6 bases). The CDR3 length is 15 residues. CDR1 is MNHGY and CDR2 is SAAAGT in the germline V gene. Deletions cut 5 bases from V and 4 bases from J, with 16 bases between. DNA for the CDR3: TGTGCCAGCAGTCCCCGGACTACCGATCCAGATACGCAGTATTTT. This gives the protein CASSPRTTDPDTQYF.

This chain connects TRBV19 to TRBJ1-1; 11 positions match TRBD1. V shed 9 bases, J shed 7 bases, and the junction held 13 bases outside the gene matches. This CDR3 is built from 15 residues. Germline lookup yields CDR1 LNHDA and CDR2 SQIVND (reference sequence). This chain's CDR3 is CASIAHGTGGIEAFF. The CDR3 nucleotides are TGTGCCAGCATCGCGCACGGGACAGGGGGTATTGAAGCTTTCTTT.

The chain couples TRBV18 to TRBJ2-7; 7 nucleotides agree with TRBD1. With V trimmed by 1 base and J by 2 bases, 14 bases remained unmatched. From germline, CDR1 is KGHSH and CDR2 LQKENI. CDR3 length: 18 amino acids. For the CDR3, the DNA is TGTGCCAGCTCACCACTCGCCGCTTTCGGACAGGTCACCTACGAGCAGTACTTC. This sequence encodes CASSPLAAFGQVTYEQYF.

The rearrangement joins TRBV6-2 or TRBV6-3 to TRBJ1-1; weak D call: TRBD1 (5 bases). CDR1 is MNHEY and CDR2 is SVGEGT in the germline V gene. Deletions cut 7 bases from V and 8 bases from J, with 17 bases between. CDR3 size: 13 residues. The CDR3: CASIKSGGVEAFF. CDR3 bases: TGTGCCAGCATCAAAAGCGGAGGGGTCGAAGCTTTCTTT.

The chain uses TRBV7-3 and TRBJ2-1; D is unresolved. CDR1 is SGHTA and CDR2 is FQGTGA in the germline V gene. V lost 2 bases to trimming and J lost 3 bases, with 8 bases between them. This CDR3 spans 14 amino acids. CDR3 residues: CASSLDGNYNEQFF. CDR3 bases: TGTGCCAGCAGCTTAGATGGCAACTACAATGAGCAGTTCTTC.

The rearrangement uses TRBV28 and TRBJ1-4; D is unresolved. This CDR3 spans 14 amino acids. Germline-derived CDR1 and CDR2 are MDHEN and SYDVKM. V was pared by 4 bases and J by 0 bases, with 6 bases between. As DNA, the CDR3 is TGTGCCAGCAGTTCCGTTGCAACTAATGAAAAACTGTTTTTT. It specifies CASSSVATNEKLFF.

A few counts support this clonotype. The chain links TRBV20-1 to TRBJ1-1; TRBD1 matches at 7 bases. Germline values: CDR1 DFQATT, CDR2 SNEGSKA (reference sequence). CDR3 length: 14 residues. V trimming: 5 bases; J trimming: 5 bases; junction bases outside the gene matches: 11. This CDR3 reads CSAEGARSRTEAFF. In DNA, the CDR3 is TGCAGTGCTGAGGGGGCTCGCTCGCGGACTGAAGCTTTCTTT.

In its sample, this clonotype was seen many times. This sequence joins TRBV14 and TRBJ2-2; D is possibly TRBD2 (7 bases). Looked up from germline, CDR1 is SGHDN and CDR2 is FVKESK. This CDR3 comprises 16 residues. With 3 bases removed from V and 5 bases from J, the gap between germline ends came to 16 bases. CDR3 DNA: TGTGCCAGCAGCCACGGGCGCGGGGGCCTGACCGGGGAGCTGTTTTTT. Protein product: CASSHGRGGLTGELFF.

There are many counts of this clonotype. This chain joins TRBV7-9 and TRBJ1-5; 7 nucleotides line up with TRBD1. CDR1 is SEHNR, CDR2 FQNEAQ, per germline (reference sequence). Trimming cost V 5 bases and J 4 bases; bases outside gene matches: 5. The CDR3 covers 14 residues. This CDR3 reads CASSTETGNQPQHF. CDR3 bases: TGTGCCAGCAGCACAGAGACAGGGAATCAGCCCCAGCATTTT.

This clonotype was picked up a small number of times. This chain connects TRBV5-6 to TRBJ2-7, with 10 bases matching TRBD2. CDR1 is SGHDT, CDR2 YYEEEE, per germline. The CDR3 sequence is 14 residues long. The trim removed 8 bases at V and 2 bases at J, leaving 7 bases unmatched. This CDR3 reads CASTLAGGTYEQYF. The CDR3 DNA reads TGTGCCAGTACCTTAGCGGGAGGCACCTACGAGCAGTACTTC.

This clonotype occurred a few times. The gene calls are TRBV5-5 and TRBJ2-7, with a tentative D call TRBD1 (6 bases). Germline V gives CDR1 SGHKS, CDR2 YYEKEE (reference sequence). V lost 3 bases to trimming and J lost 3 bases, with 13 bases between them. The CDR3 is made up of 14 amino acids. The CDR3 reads CASSSGTRNYEQYF. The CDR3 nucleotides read TGTGCCAGCAGCTCCGGGACACGGAACTACGAGCAGTACTTC.

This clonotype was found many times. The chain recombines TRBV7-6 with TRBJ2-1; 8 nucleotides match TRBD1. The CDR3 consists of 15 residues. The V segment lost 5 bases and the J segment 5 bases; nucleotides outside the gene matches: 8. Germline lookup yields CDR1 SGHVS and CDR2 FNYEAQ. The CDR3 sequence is CASSPTGDSDNEQFF. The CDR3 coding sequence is TGTGCCAGCAGCCCGACAGGGGATAGTGACAATGAGCAGTTCTTC.

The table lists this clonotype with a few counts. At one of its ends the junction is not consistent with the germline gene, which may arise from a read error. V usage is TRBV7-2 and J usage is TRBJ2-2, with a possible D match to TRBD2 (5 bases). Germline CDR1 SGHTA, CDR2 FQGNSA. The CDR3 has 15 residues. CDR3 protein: CASSLTIGRAGELFF. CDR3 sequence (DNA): TGTGCCAGCAGCTTAACGATTGGGCGGGCCGGAGAGCTGTTTTTT.

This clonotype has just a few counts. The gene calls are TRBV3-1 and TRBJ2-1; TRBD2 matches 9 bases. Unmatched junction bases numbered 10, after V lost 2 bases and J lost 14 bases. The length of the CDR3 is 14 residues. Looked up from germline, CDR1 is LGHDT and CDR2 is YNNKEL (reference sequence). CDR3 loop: CASSQPPGLAGKFF. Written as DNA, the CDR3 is TGTGCCAGCAGCCAACCCCCGGGGCTAGCGGGGAAGTTCTTC.

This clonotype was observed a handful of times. CDR3 DNA sequence: TGTGCCAGCAGCGCAGGGTTCCACGAGCAGTACTTC. Encoded protein: CASSAGFHEQYF. This rearrangement joins TRBV25-1 to TRBJ2-7, with a possible D match to TRBD1 (5 bases). Germline V lookup: CDR1 MGHDK, CDR2 SYGVNS. The CDR3 contains 12 residues. With 6 bases removed from V and 5 bases from J, the gap between germline ends came to 11 bases.

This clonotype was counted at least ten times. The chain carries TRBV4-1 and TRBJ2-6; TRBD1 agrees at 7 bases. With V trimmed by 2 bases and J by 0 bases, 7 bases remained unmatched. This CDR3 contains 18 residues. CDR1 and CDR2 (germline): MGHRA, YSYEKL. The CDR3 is CASSQNQGQNSGANVLTF. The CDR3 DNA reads TGCGCCAGCAGCCAAAACCAGGGACAGAACTCTGGGGCCAACGTCCTGACTTTC.

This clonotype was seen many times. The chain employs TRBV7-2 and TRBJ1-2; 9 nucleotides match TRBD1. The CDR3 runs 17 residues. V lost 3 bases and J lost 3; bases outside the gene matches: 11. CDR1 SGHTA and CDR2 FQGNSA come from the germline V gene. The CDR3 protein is CASSLVSGTGSYYGYTF. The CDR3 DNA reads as TGTGCCAGCAGCTTGGTGTCCGGGACAGGGAGTTACTATGGCTACACCTTC.

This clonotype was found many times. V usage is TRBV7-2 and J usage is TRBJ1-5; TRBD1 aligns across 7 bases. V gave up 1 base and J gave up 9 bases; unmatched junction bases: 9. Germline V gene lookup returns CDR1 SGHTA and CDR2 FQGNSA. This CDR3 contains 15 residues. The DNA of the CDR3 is TGTGCCAGCAGCTTAGGTCGGAGTGCAGGGGGGCCCCAGCATTTT. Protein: CASSLGRSAGGPQHF.

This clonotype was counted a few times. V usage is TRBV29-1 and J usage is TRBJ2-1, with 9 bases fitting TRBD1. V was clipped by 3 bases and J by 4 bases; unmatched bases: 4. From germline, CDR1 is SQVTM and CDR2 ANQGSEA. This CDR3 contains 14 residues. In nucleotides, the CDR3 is TGCAGCGTTGAGGGACAGGGAGAGTACAATGAGCAGTTCTTC. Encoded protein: CSVEGQGEYNEQFF.

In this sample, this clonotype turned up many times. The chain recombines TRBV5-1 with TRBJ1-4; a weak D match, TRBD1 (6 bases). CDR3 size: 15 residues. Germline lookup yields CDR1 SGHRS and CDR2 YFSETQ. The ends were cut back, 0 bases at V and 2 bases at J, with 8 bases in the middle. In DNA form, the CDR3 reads TGCGCCAGCAGCTTGGGGACAGCGACTAATGAAAAACTGTTTTTT. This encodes CASSLGTATNEKLFF.

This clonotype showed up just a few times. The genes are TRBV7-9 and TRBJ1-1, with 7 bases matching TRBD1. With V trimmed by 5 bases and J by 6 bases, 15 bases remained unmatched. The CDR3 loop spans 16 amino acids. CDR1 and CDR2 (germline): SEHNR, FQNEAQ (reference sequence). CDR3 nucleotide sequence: TGTGCCAGCAGCGATTACGGGCAGGGGGGGAAGGCTGAAGCTTTCTTT. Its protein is CASSDYGQGGKAEAFF.